Listed below are T cell receptor beta chains from one sample, sequenced in a study of T cell changes during pregnancy in multiple sclerosis. Using immunoSEQ multiplex PCR, the repertoire was profiled, and TCRdb retains in-frame clones only, with some absent. The sample carries 90,000 to 120,000 clones, approximately 94% recorded once. The sample consisted of peripheral blood, taken before pregnancy. Receptors were obtained from a female donor with multiple sclerosis, enrolled in a pregnancy study. Both conserved end residues are part of each CDR3. D genes are given only for firm matches. For some rows the clone size is stated as once, few or many, or as a class when expanded; others skip it.

d_gene: -
j_gene: TRBJ2-7
v_gene: TRBV2
abundance: -
CDR3aa: CASDPTRPNYEQYF
CDR3nt: TGTGCCAGCGACCCGACTAGACCTAACTACGAGCAGTACTTC

d_gene: TRBD2
j_gene: TRBJ2-1
v_gene: TRBV4-1
abundance: -
CDR3aa: CASSQDRASGYNEQFF
CDR3nt: TGCGCCAGCAGCCAAGATCGGGCTAGCGGTTACAATGAGCAGTTCTTC

d_gene: -
j_gene: TRBJ1-1
v_gene: TRBV29-1
abundance: -
CDR3aa: CSVEVQGVRGFEAFF
CDR3nt: TGCAGCGTTGAAGTTCAAGGCGTCAGGGGATTTGAAGCTTTCTTT

d_gene: -
j_gene: TRBJ2-5
v_gene: TRBV7-2
abundance: -
CDR3aa: CASSKGGAGQETQYF
CDR3nt: TGTGCCAGCAGCAAAGGGGGGGCAGGGCAAGAGACCCAGTACTTC

d_gene: -
j_gene: TRBJ1-4
v_gene: TRBV7-8
abundance: -
CDR3aa: CASSLFATTGEKLFF
CDR3nt: TGTGCCAGCAGCTTATTTGCGACGACGGGTGAAAAACTGTTTTTT

d_gene: TRBD1
j_gene: TRBJ2-2
v_gene: TRBV19
abundance: -
CDR3aa: CASSTGTAGTGELFF
CDR3nt: TGTGCCAGTAGTACCGGGACAGCTGGTACCGGGGAGCTGTTTTTT

d_gene: TRBD2
j_gene: TRBJ2-5
v_gene: TRBV29-1
abundance: -
CDR3aa: CSVTSGVETQYF
CDR3nt: TGCAGCGTTACTAGCGGAGTCGAGACCCAGTACTTC

d_gene: -
j_gene: TRBJ1-1
v_gene: TRBV5-1
abundance: -
CDR3aa: CASSFIPGRGMNTEAFF
CDR3nt: TGCGCCAGCAGCTTCATCCCGGGCCGCGGGATGAACACTGAAGCTTTCTTT

d_gene: -
j_gene: TRBJ2-1
v_gene: TRBV18
abundance: -
CDR3aa: CASSPSWTSGENNEQFF
CDR3nt: TGTGCCAGCTCCCCGTCGTGGACCAGCGGAGAGAACAATGAGCAGTTCTTC

d_gene: -
j_gene: TRBJ2-1
v_gene: TRBV27
abundance: -
CDR3aa: CASSFQGLGEQFF
CDR3nt: TGTGCCAGCAGTTTCCAGGGGCTGGGTGAGCAGTTCTTC

d_gene: TRBD1
j_gene: TRBJ1-1
v_gene: TRBV28
abundance: -
CDR3aa: CASSTGGAGAEAFF
CDR3nt: TGTGCCAGCAGTACAGGGGGCGCGGGCGCTGAAGCTTTCTTT

d_gene: TRBD2
j_gene: TRBJ2-7
v_gene: TRBV27
abundance: -
CDR3aa: CASRLGTSGPSYEQYF
CDR3nt: TGTGCCAGCAGACTCGGGACTAGCGGGCCCTCCTACGAGCAGTACTTC

d_gene: TRBD1
j_gene: TRBJ2-7
v_gene: TRBV4-1
abundance: -
CDR3aa: CASSQGGGGQGGYEQYF
CDR3nt: TGCGCCAGCAGCCAAGGGGGCGGGGGACAGGGGGGATACGAGCAGTACTTC

d_gene: -
j_gene: TRBJ2-7
v_gene: TRBV5-6
abundance: once
CDR3aa: CASSLTEDYEQYF
CDR3nt: TGTGCCAGCAGCTTGACGGAGGACTACGAGCAGTACTTC

d_gene: -
j_gene: TRBJ2-1
v_gene: TRBV28
abundance: -
CDR3aa: CASKGEGSSSYNEQFF
CDR3nt: TGTGCCAGCAAGGGGGAAGGCTCTAGCTCCTACAATGAGCAGTTCTTC

d_gene: TRBD1
j_gene: TRBJ2-1
v_gene: TRBV11-3
abundance: -
CDR3aa: CASSSDRGGGNEQFF
CDR3nt: TGTGCCAGCAGCTCGGACAGGGGAGGCGGCAATGAGCAGTTCTTC

d_gene: TRBD1
j_gene: TRBJ1-2
v_gene: TRBV28
abundance: -
CDR3aa: CASSLGGQGTGGYTF
CDR3nt: TGTGCCAGCAGTTTAGGGGGACAGGGCACTGGTGGCTACACCTTC

d_gene: TRBD1
j_gene: TRBJ1-5
v_gene: TRBV19
abundance: -
CDR3aa: CASSIPDRQGGRQPQHF
CDR3nt: TGTGCCAGTAGTATCCCCGACCGACAGGGTGGGAGGCAGCCCCAGCATTTT

d_gene: -
j_gene: TRBJ1-1
v_gene: TRBV23-1
abundance: -
CDR3aa: CASSPRQVRGTEAFF
CDR3nt: TGCGCCAGCAGTCCTCGACAGGTTAGGGGCACTGAAGCTTTCTTT

d_gene: -
j_gene: TRBJ2-7
v_gene: TRBV27
abundance: -
CDR3aa: CASSWADTYEQYF
CDR3nt: TGTGCCAGCAGTTGGGCTGACACCTACGAGCAGTACTTC

d_gene: TRBD1
j_gene: TRBJ2-1
v_gene: TRBV5-4
abundance: once
CDR3aa: CASSHKTGDNEQFF
CDR3nt: TGTGCCAGCAGTCACAAGACAGGGGACAATGAGCAGTTCTTC

d_gene: -
j_gene: TRBJ2-4
v_gene: TRBV27
abundance: -
CDR3aa: CASSSFQRQGGSKNIQYF
CDR3nt: TGTGCCAGCAGTTCCTTTCAACGACAGGGAGGAAGCAAAAACATTCAGTACTTC

d_gene: -
j_gene: TRBJ2-7
v_gene: TRBV30
abundance: -
CDR3aa: CAWSGLDEQYF
CDR3nt: TGTGCCTGGAGTGGACTGGACGAGCAGTACTTC

d_gene: -
j_gene: TRBJ2-7
v_gene: TRBV30
abundance: -
CDR3aa: CALRPLDKTKQYF
CDR3nt: TGTGCCCTACGTCCCCTCGACAAGACGAAGCAGTACTTC

d_gene: TRBD2
j_gene: TRBJ2-1
v_gene: TRBV5-1
abundance: -
CDR3aa: CASSPAGTSGHEQFF
CDR3nt: TGCGCCAGCAGCCCCGCCGGGACTAGCGGTCATGAGCAGTTCTTC

d_gene: TRBD1
j_gene: TRBJ1-5
v_gene: TRBV5-5
abundance: -
CDR3aa: CASSLGDSSNQPQHF
CDR3nt: TGTGCCAGCAGCTTGGGGGACAGTAGCAATCAGCCCCAGCATTTT

d_gene: -
j_gene: TRBJ1-1
v_gene: TRBV7-9
abundance: -
CDR3aa: CASTSPSGTSEAFF
CDR3nt: TGTGCCAGCACCTCCCCCTCGGGGACTTCTGAAGCTTTCTTT

d_gene: TRBD1
j_gene: TRBJ2-7
v_gene: TRBV5-1
abundance: -
CDR3aa: CASSFRTGDANEQYF
CDR3nt: TGCGCCAGCAGCTTTAGGACAGGGGATGCAAACGAGCAGTACTTC

d_gene: TRBD1
j_gene: TRBJ1-5
v_gene: TRBV11-3
abundance: -
CDR3aa: CASSLVVTGGDQPQHF
CDR3nt: TGTGCCAGCAGCTTAGTGGTGACAGGGGGCGATCAGCCCCAGCATTTT